This TCR beta chain was captured by sequencing in a study of Ad26.COV2.S vaccination and SARS-CoV-2 variants. Overall study: Ad26.COV2.S, an intramuscular injection, was given once or twice 56 days apart. Study results and limitations: Following vaccination, spike-specific CD8+ and CD4+ T cell responses reportedly exhibited substantial breadth.

The treatment was: about 20 received Ad26.COV2.S at low or high dose, single or two shots; about 5 received placebo; per-sample allocation not given. Sampling happened 63 days after the first vaccine or placebo injection. Donation was by an adult aged 18-55 years who was in Boston. Profiled with immunoSEQ multiplex PCR; TCRdb holds only in-frame clones, not every one. This table holds more than 400,000 clones, about 92% found once. As to this clone: What it binds is unknown.

Per germline, CDR1 SNHLY and CDR2 FYNNEI. With 6 bases removed from V and 3 bases from J, the gap between germline ends came to 9 bases. The CDR3 covers 12 residues. J is TRBJ2-7 and V is TRBV2, with D perhaps given as TRBD1 or TRBD2 (5 bases each). Here the sequenced sample was peripheral blood, taken in a trial of Ad26.COV2.S vaccine versus placebo. This sequence originates from a person aged 18-65 years who received the Ad26.COV2.S COVID-19 vaccine or a placebo. CDR3 protein: CASRGDGYEQYF. For the CDR3, the DNA is TGTGCCAGCAGGGGGGACGGCTACGAGCAGTACTTC.